A single sample is the source of the 27 T cell receptor beta chains below, sequenced in a study of CD8+ T cells in alopecia areata. Documented treatment: oral pan-JAK inhibitor, 5-10 mg twice daily. cDNA reverse transcribed from extracted RNA served as the sequencing template. Profiling relied on immunoSEQ multiplex PCR, and the TCRdb table lists in-frame clones only, not all of them. Here the sample spans approximately 180,000 clones, 60% being singletons. The source was CD4+ T cells sorted from blood, collected at week 24, from a patient treated with tofacitinib. These receptors were obtained from a human donor with alopecia areata.

This clone came up a few times. The V call is TRBV2, the J call TRBJ1-5; D ambiguous. This CDR3 spans 14 amino acids. CDR1 and CDR2 (germline): SNHLY, FYNNEI. The germline V and J ends were trimmed by 4 bases and 2 bases, with 9 bases remaining between them. CDR3 sequence reads: CASSVDGGNQPQHF. The CDR3 DNA reads as TGTGCCAGCAGTGTCGATGGAGGCAATCAGCCCCAGCATTTT.

This clone was picked up one time. The CDR3 nucleotides are TGCGCCAGCAGCTTGGAAACAGTTAATTCACCCCTCCACTTT. It codes for CASSLETVNSPLHF. V gene TRBV5-1 combines with J gene TRBJ1-6, with no clear D. CDR3 length: 14 residues. V lost 0 bases, J lost 6 bases, and 7 bases lay in between. In germline, CDR1 is SGHRS, CDR2 YFSETQ.

The chain couples TRBV25-1 to TRBJ1-2; tentative D call: TRBD1 (5 bases). The V and J ends lost 1 base and 0 bases respectively, with 12 bases between them. This CDR3 comprises 16 residues. Per the germline V gene, CDR1 is MGHDK and CDR2 is SYGVNS. CDR3 protein: CASSESRDRTNYGYTF. DNA of the CDR3: TGTGCCAGCAGTGAATCGCGCGACAGAACTAACTATGGCTACACCTTC.

V is TRBV30 and J is TRBJ1-5; no definite D call. V shed 0 bases and J shed 0 bases, with 12 bases lying between them. Germline V gene sequence: CDR1 GTSNPN, CDR2 SVGIG (reference sequence). This CDR3 is built from 16 residues. CDR3 sequence: CAWSVTGGHSNQPQHF. CDR3 DNA: TGTGCCTGGAGTGTAACTGGTGGGCATAGCAATCAGCCCCAGCATTTT.

This chain joins TRBV20-1 and TRBJ1-2, with unresolved D. The germline V and J ends were trimmed by 3 bases and 4 bases, with 6 bases remaining between them. The CDR3 spans 11 residues. The germline V gene encodes CDR1 DFQATT and CDR2 SNEGSKA (reference sequence). Here the CDR3 DNA reads TGCAGTGCTAGCAATCGCTATGGCTACACCTTC. Translating it yields CSASNRYGYTF.

V usage is TRBV29-1 and J usage is TRBJ2-2; D ambiguous. The CDR3 is 14 residues long. Germline CDR1 reads SQVTM; CDR2 reads ANQGSEA. V lost 4 bases to trimming and J lost 3 bases, with 12 bases between them. DNA of the CDR3: TGCAGCGTTGCCCAGACGGTGGACACCGGGGAGCTGTTTTTT. Protein: CSVAQTVDTGELFF.

The chain uses TRBV20-1 and TRBJ1-3; TRBD1 is a possible D gene (5 bases). CDR3 length equals 11 residues. Trimming removed 6 bases at V and 11 bases at J, with 14 bases between. CDR1 is DFQATT and CDR2 is SNEGSKA in the germline V gene (reference sequence). As DNA, the CDR3 is TGCAGTGCCCCCGTGGGGGAGGCCATATATTTT. It yields the protein CSAPVGEAIYF.

The V and J genes are TRBV30 and TRBJ1-4; 9 bases are a match to TRBD1. The J segment lost 4 bases and the V segment lost 1 base, leaving 1 base of the junction unmatched. Germline CDR1 reads GTSNPN; CDR2 reads SVGIG (reference sequence). There are 14 residues in the CDR3. CDR3 in amino acids: CAWSADRGNEKLFF. The CDR3 DNA follows: TGTGCCTGGAGTGCGGACAGGGGTAATGAAAAACTGTTTTTT.

This clone has just one count. This rearrangement joins TRBV14 to TRBJ2-7; the D gene is possibly TRBD2 (5 bases). V shed 4 bases and J shed 3 bases, with 16 bases lying between them. Germline V CDR1 and CDR2: SGHDN, FVKESK. The CDR3 runs 15 residues. Written as DNA, the CDR3 is TGTGCCAGCAGCCTCTGGTCGGGGTCCCTCTACGAGCAGTACTTC. Its protein is CASSLWSGSLYEQYF.

This rearrangement joins TRBV29-1 to TRBJ2-1; D is uncertain. Trimming took 1 base from V and 10 from J, leaving 11 bases between them. Germline V gene data show CDR1 as SQVTM and CDR2 as ANQGSEA. The CDR3 covers 12 residues. CDR3 in amino acids: CSVEVSFREQFF. CDR3 DNA: TGCAGCGTTGAAGTAAGCTTCCGAGAGCAGTTCTTC.

Only a few counts were recorded for this clone. The chain employs TRBV30 and TRBJ2-2, with TRBD1 identical over 7 bases. V lost 3 bases to trimming and J lost 1 base; unmatched junction nucleotides: 2. Germline CDR1 GTSNPN, CDR2 SVGIG (reference sequence). The CDR3 loop spans 14 amino acids. The CDR3 nucleotides read TGTGCCTGGAGAAGACAGGGGAACACCGGGGAGCTGTTTTTT. Translating it yields CAWRRQGNTGELFF.

The chain links TRBV5-1 to TRBJ2-1; the D call may be TRBD1 or TRBD2 (6 bases each). This CDR3 region has 17 residues. Germline assignment: CDR1 SGHRS and CDR2 YFSETQ. V was pared by 0 bases and J by 5 bases, with 18 bases between. The CDR3 nucleotides are TGCGCCAGCAGCTTGGATGCTGGGGGCGGGGTTAACAATGAGCAGTTCTTC. Translation gives CASSLDAGGGVNNEQFF.

The chain links TRBV6-6 to TRBJ2-6; D remains ambiguous. V dropped 1 base and J dropped 4 bases, with 2 bases sitting between them. Germline CDR1 MNHNY, CDR2 SVGAGI (reference sequence). There are 13 residues in the CDR3. The CDR3: CASSYFGANVLTF. The CDR3 DNA reads as TGTGCCAGCAGTTACTTCGGGGCCAACGTCCTGACTTTC.

This clone was observed a few times. The chain is built from TRBV11-3 and TRBJ2-7; no firm D call. V was pared by 0 bases and J by 0 bases, with 0 bases between. Germline V CDR1 and CDR2: SGHNT, YENEEA. The CDR3 length is 12 residues. The CDR3 DNA reads as TGTGCCAGCAGCTTAGACTCCTACGAGCAGTACTTC. Translation: CASSLDSYEQYF.

This clone was detected a few times. V and J are TRBV6-1 and TRBJ2-3; TRBD2 is a possible D gene (6 bases). The germline V gene has CDR1 MNHNS and CDR2 SASEGT. The V end lost 11 bases, the J end lost 3 bases, and 15 bases lay between the germline ends. The CDR3 runs 13 residues. CDR3 nucleotides: TGTGCCGCGGGGCAGTATGGAACAGATACGCAGTATTTT. Its protein product is CAAGQYGTDTQYF.

This chain connects TRBV30 to TRBJ1-6; 10 bases are a match to TRBD1. Trimming at V came to 2 bases and at J to 10 bases, leaving 5 bases not matched to a gene. Germline V gene data show CDR1 as GTSNPN and CDR2 as SVGIG (reference sequence). The CDR3 loop spans 14 amino acids. CDR3 bases: TGTGCCTGGAGTCCGGGACAGGGGCGGTCACCCCTCCACTTT. As protein: CAWSPGQGRSPLHF.

J is TRBJ1-6 and V is TRBV30; weak D call: TRBD1 (6 bases). V was shortened by 3 bases and J by 10 bases, with 19 bases between the two germline ends. Germline V CDR1 and CDR2: GTSNPN, SVGIG (reference sequence). The CDR3 consists of 15 residues. The CDR3 nucleotides are TGTGCCTGGAGCGGTACAGGGTGGGTCGAGTCACCCCTCCACTTT. Translated, it gives CAWSGTGWVESPLHF.

This chain joins TRBV25-1 and TRBJ2-6; D unresolved. Germline V gene lookup returns CDR1 MGHDK and CDR2 SYGVNS. Trimming pared 11 bases from V and 1 base from J, leaving 15 bases between. The CDR3 runs to 15 residues. Here the CDR3 DNA reads TGTGCCTCCGGGTTAGGTTCATCTGGGGCCAACGTCCTGACTTTC. Protein sequence: CASGLGSSGANVLTF.

The rearrangement uses TRBV19 and TRBJ1-6, with TRBD1 as a possible D gene (5 bases). Trimming left V 6 bases short and J 10 bases short, with 13 bases between. Germline V gives CDR1 LNHDA, CDR2 SQIVND (reference sequence). The CDR3 has 13 amino acids. The CDR3 loop reads CASRRGETSPLHF. As DNA, the CDR3 is TGTGCCAGTAGAAGGGGCGAAACGTCACCCCTCCACTTT.

The CDR3 region is CASSIWVTEKIHEQFF. Written as DNA, the CDR3 is TGTGCCAGTAGTATATGGGTGACCGAGAAAATCCATGAGCAGTTCTTC. The genes are TRBV19 and TRBJ2-1; D unresolved. CDR3 length: 16 amino acids. CDR1 and CDR2 (germline): LNHDA, SQIVND (reference sequence). The V gene lost 2 bases and the J gene lost 8 bases, with 19 bases spanning the gap.

V is TRBV29-1 and J is TRBJ2-7; D is undetermined. CDR3 length: 10 amino acids. Deletions cut 5 bases from V and 8 bases from J, with 10 bases between. Germline CDR1 SQVTM, CDR2 ANQGSEA. CDR3 protein: CSVTDDQQYF. CDR3 sequence (DNA): TGCAGCGTTACCGACGACCAGCAGTACTTC.

This clone has more than one count but fewer than ten. The chain has TRBV29-1 and TRBJ2-1; D is unresolved. The CDR3 is 11 amino acids. With 3 bases removed from V and 6 bases from J, the gap between germline ends came to 6 bases. Germline V gene lookup returns CDR1 SQVTM and CDR2 ANQGSEA. CDR3: CSVDPVNEQFF. DNA for the CDR3: TGCAGCGTTGACCCGGTCAATGAGCAGTTCTTC.

The chain employs TRBV6-5 and TRBJ1-6, with D possibly being TRBD1 (6 bases). This CDR3 has 14 residues. V was trimmed by 2 bases and J by 6 bases, leaving 8 bases between them. In germline, CDR1 is MNHEY, CDR2 SVGAGI. CDR3 loop: CASSYRDTNSPLHF. Here the CDR3 DNA reads TGTGCCAGCAGTTACCGGGACACTAATTCACCCCTCCACTTT.

The chain carries TRBV9 and TRBJ2-3; possibly TRBD2 for D (6 bases). V was trimmed by 3 bases and J by 1 base, leaving 12 bases between them. Germline V gene data show CDR1 as SGDLS and CDR2 as YYNGEE. The CDR3 length is 15 residues. The CDR3 coding sequence is TGTGCCAGCAGCGCCCGGGACTCCCGCACAGATACGCAGTATTTT. Translating gives CASSARDSRTDTQYF.

The chain combines TRBV14 with TRBJ1-2; TRBD1 matches at 7 bases. Germline V gene lookup returns CDR1 SGHDN and CDR2 FVKESK. The length of the CDR3 is 13 residues. The junction had 5 bases not matched to a gene; V was cut back by 4 bases and J by 6 bases. In DNA form, the CDR3 reads TGTGCCAGCAGCCCCAGGGGGGCGGATGGCTACACCTTC. Translated: CASSPRGADGYTF.

This chain uses TRBV4-3 with TRBJ1-5; no clear D. V was clipped by 0 bases and J by 0 bases, with 18 bases between them. The germline CDR1 and CDR2 sequences are LGHNA and YSLEER. This CDR3 has 19 amino acids. The CDR3 here is CASSQDLQRHTHSNQPQHF. In DNA, the CDR3 is TGCGCCAGCAGCCAAGATCTTCAGCGGCACACTCATAGCAATCAGCCCCAGCATTTT.

In its sample, this clone was seen once. The CDR3 DNA is TGTGCCAGCAGCTTAACAATGGGACGGGCCTCTGGGGCCAACGTCCTGACTTTC. It translates to CASSLTMGRASGANVLTF. This sequence joins TRBV7-3 and TRBJ2-6; D may correspond to TRBD1 or TRBD2 (5 bases each). Per germline, CDR1 SGHTA and CDR2 FQGTGA. Trimming took 0 bases from V and 0 from J, leaving 12 bases between them. The CDR3 spans 18 residues.